This is a list of T cell receptor beta chains from one sample in a study of T-cell memory formation after mild COVID-19. TCRdb itself ran the 5' RACE reads through MiXCR, one entry per CDR3 protein. The sample lists about 560,000 distinct CDR3 sequences, roughly 17% occurring once. Input material: PBMCs or a T cell subset sorted from them (not recorded which). Every receptor here comes from an adult woman who had mild COVID-19 (a few samples of this study predate the infection). Cell type and time point are not known. CDR3s include the opening cysteine and the closing phenylalanine or tryptophan. A D gene is named only where the DNA matches it firmly. Clone size appears in some rows only: once, few, many, or a class for an expanded clone.

j_call | clone_size | v_call | d_call | cdr3_aa | cdr3_nt
TRBJ2-7 | few | TRBV11-2 | . | CASSFGSSNLEQYF | TGTGCCAGCAGCTTCGGGTCCAGTAACCTCGAGCAGTACTTC
TRBJ1-1 | . | TRBV4-2 | . | CASSQDRWGTEAFF | TGTGCCAGCAGCCAAGACAGGTGGGGGACTGAAGCTTTCTTT
TRBJ2-3 | few | TRBV19 | TRBD2 | CASSQLAESDTQYF | TGTGCCAGTAGCCAACTAGCGGAGTCAGATACGCAGTATTTT
TRBJ2-1 | many | TRBV7-6 | . | CASSLLSGDEQFF | TGTGCCAGCAGCTTATTATCGGGTGATGAGCAGTTCTTC
TRBJ2-5 | . | TRBV4-1 | TRBD2 | CASSQSLAGGSQETQYF | TGCGCCAGCAGCCAAAGCCTAGCGGGGGGATCGCAAGAGACCCAGTACTTC
TRBJ1-1 | many | TRBV7-9 | TRBD1 | CASSPPGQGNTEAFF | TGTGCCAGCAGCCCCCCGGGACAGGGGAACACTGAAGCTTTCTTT
TRBJ2-7 | . | TRBV27 | . | CASSLRWTHSTYEQYF | TGTGCCAGCAGTTTAAGGTGGACACATAGTACCTACGAGCAGTACTTC
TRBJ1-2 | few | TRBV5-1 | . | CASSLAETTGYTF | TGCGCCAGCAGCTTGGCAGAGACCACTGGCTACACCTTC
TRBJ1-2 | . | TRBV6-5 | TRBD1 | CASSPLTGTDYGYTF | TGTGCCAGCAGTCCACTAACCGGGACAGACTATGGCTACACCTTC
TRBJ2-3 | . | TRBV29-1 | . | CSGGGAASTDTQYF | TGCAGCGGGGGTGGGGCCGCTAGCACAGATACGCAGTATTTT
TRBJ2-3 | few | TRBV20-1 | . | CSARIPGGSTDTQYF | TGCAGTGCTAGAATCCCCGGAGGGAGCACAGATACGCAGTATTTT
TRBJ1-2 | . | TRBV11-2 | TRBD1 | CASSSLGGGGYTF | TGTGCCAGCAGCTCGCTCGGAGGGGGCGGCTACACCTTC
TRBJ2-3 | . | TRBV5-1 | . | CASSSQVTDTQYF | TGCGCCAGCAGTTCACAGGTCACAGATACGCAGTATTTT
TRBJ2-2 | few | TRBV24-1 | . | CATSDPSGGTGELFF | TGTGCCACCAGTGATCCCTCAGGAGGCACCGGGGAGCTGTTTTTT
TRBJ2-4 | . | TRBV12-3/TRBV12-4 | TRBD1 | CASSRRDRASYF | TGTGCCAGCAGCCGACGGGACAGGGCATCGTACTTC
TRBJ1-5 | . | TRBV29-1 | TRBD1 | CSALTGDNQPQHF | TGCAGCGCCCTGACAGGGGACAATCAGCCCCAGCATTTT
TRBJ1-6 | few | TRBV2 | . | CASSEKGNNSPLHF | TGTGCCAGCAGTGAAAAAGGGAATAATTCACCCCTCCACTTT
TRBJ2-5 | many | TRBV3-1 | TRBD2 | CASSQVRTSVETQYF | TGTGCCAGCAGCCAAGTCCGGACTAGCGTCGAGACCCAGTACTTC
TRBJ2-1 | . | TRBV21-1 | . | CASSQVPGGLNEQFF | TGTGCCAGCAGTCAAGTCCCGGGAGGGTTGAATGAGCAGTTCTTC
TRBJ2-1 | . | TRBV6-5 | TRBD2 | CASRRLAGYNEQFF | TGTGCCAGCAGACGACTAGCGGGCTACAATGAGCAGTTCTTC
TRBJ2-2 | many | TRBV3-1 | TRBD2 | CASSRGGARTGELFF | TGTGCCAGCAGCCGCGGGGGGGCTCGAACCGGGGAGCTGTTTTTT
TRBJ1-5 | . | TRBV20-1 | TRBD1 | CSKAGTGSNQPQHF | TGCAGTAAGGCCGGGACAGGGAGCAATCAGCCCCAGCATTTT
TRBJ2-1 | few | TRBV29-1 | TRBD2 | CSSRLAGDLYNEQFF | TGCAGCTCAAGACTAGCGGGGGACCTCTACAATGAGCAGTTCTTC
TRBJ2-3 | many | TRBV20-1 | . | CSARDPRGDTQYF | TGCAGTGCTAGAGACCCCAGGGGAGATACGCAGTATTTT
TRBJ2-3 | . | TRBV19 | . | CASRDDGALRTDTQYF | TGTGCCAGTAGGGATGACGGGGCGCTACGCACAGATACGCAGTATTTT
TRBJ1-1 | . | TRBV7-2 | TRBD1 | CASSFGTGAWGEAFF | TGTGCCAGCAGCTTCGGGACAGGGGCTTGGGGTGAAGCTTTCTTT
TRBJ1-2 | few | TRBV5-4 | . | CASSWTTEYGYTF | TGTGCCAGCAGCTGGACGACAGAATATGGCTACACCTTC
TRBJ2-7 | . | TRBV30 | . | CAWSVGVGVWGEQYF | TGTGCCTGGAGTGTAGGGGTTGGCGTGTGGGGAGAGCAGTACTTC
TRBJ2-1 | many | TRBV7-2 | . | CASSLNGYNEQFF | TGTGCCAGCAGCTTGAACGGCTACAATGAGCAGTTCTTC
TRBJ2-3 | . | TRBV9 | TRBD1 | CASSPPDRGRYTQYF | TGTGCCAGCAGCCCACCGGACAGGGGGAGATATACGCAGTATTTT
TRBJ1-2 | . | TRBV5-6 | . | CASNRRGARSYIGDTF | TGTGCCAGCAACCGGAGGGGGGCCAGATCCTATATAGGCGACACCTTC